One sample yielded the 29 T cell receptor beta chains listed below, sequenced in a study of blood T cell repertoires in COVID-19. Here immunoSEQ multiplex PCR was the method, and the copy in TCRdb shows in-frame clones only, minus some. The repertoire holds about 76,000 clones, with 65% to 90% as singletons. Sequencing was done on a sample of peripheral blood. All receptors come from a man older than 75 with acute or convalescent COVID-19.

This clone has only one observation. This sequence joins TRBV7-2 and TRBJ2-2; TRBD1 might be the D (5 bases). Trimming removed 1 base from V and 2 bases from J, with 8 bases in between. Germline CDR1 reads SGHTA; CDR2 reads FQGNSA. The CDR3 has 15 amino acids. The CDR3 nucleotides are TGTGCCAGCAGCTTAGATCGGACAAACACCGGGGAGCTGTTTTTT. It encodes CASSLDRTNTGELFF.

The chain joins TRBV28 to TRBJ1-5, with 11 bases fitting TRBD1. The CDR3 loop spans 15 amino acids. The germline V gene encodes CDR1 MDHEN and CDR2 SYDVKM. Trimming removed 6 bases from V and 4 bases from J; junction bases left unmatched: 5. The CDR3 DNA reads TGTGCCAGCAGCCCAGGGACAGGGGGTAATCAGCCCCAGCATTTT. It translates to CASSPGTGGNQPQHF.

This clone was counted a few times. The chain links TRBV27 to TRBJ2-5, with 7 bases fitting TRBD2. CDR3 length: 11 residues. In germline, CDR1 is MNHEY, CDR2 SMNVEV (reference sequence). With 5 bases clipped from V and 9 bases from J, the junction kept 3 bases outside the gene matches. DNA for the CDR3: TGTGCCAGCAGTGGGGGGAGGGCCCAGTACTTC. This encodes CASSGGRAQYF.

The rearrangement uses TRBV24-1 and TRBJ1-5, with 8 bases fitting TRBD1. This CDR3 comprises 17 residues. V was clipped by 3 bases and J by 6 bases; unmatched bases: 12. In germline, CDR1 is KGHDR, CDR2 SFDVKD. The CDR3 nucleotides are TGTGCCACCAGTGATCTTAACCGGACAGGGAAAGGTCAGCCCCAGCATTTT. Translated, it gives CATSDLNRTGKGQPQHF.

The CDR3 DNA is TGCGCCAGCAGCCTGGACAGGGATAATTCACCCCTCCACTTT. It codes for CASSLDRDNSPLHF. This chain connects TRBV4-3 to TRBJ1-6, with 8 positions matching TRBD1. V dropped 4 bases and J dropped 5; count of bases not matched to a gene: 1. The CDR3 has 14 amino acids. Per the germline V gene, CDR1 is LGHNA and CDR2 is YSLEER.

The sample holds a few counts of this clone. The V call is TRBV28, the J call TRBJ1-4, with a weak D call TRBD1 (6 bases). This CDR3 region has 16 residues. The germline CDR1 and CDR2 sequences are MDHEN and SYDVKM. Trimming shortened V by 3 bases and J by 3 bases, and 14 bases separated the two germline ends. This chain's CDR3 is CASSFLQGRANEKLFF. The CDR3 DNA sequence: TGTGCCAGCAGTTTCTTACAGGGTCGGGCTAATGAAAAACTGTTTTTT.

This clone was seen once. The V and J genes are TRBV4-3 and TRBJ1-2; D gene ambiguous. The germline gives CDR1 LGHNA, CDR2 YSLEER. V was cut by 0 bases and J by 4 bases, with 3 bases left in between. This CDR3 has 12 amino acids. The CDR3 sequence: CASSQDLYGYTF. The CDR3 nucleotides read TGCGCCAGCAGCCAAGATCTCTATGGCTACACCTTC.

This clone is a singleton in its sample. The chain combines TRBV12-3 or TRBV12-4 with TRBJ2-2; maybe TRBD1 (5 bases). V was shortened by 8 bases and J by 6 bases, with 13 bases between the two germline ends. The CDR3 spans 13 residues. For the CDR3, the DNA is TGTGCCAGCTTGGGGCAGATAGCCGGGGAGCTGTTTTTT. Protein: CASLGQIAGELFF.

A note on this clone: The junction departs from germline at one end; a sequencing error may be responsible. Here the CDR3 reads CSVSWGQGSYKQYF. DNA for the CDR3: TGCAGCGTCTCCTGGGGACAGGGCTCCTACAAGCAGTACTTC. This chain uses TRBV29-1 with TRBJ2-7, with 9 nucleotides matching TRBD1. CDR3 length: 14 amino acids. From germline, CDR1 is SQVTM and CDR2 ANQGSEA.

CDR3 residues: CSVVVPPEGYTF. The CDR3 DNA reads TGCAGCGTTGTAGTCCCCCCCGAGGGCTACACCTTC. J is TRBJ1-2 and V is TRBV29-1; no firm D call. CDR1 is SQVTM, CDR2 ANQGSEA, per germline. Trimming took off 4 bases at V and 8 bases at J, with 14 bases between the two ends. The CDR3 has 12 residues.

This chain uses TRBV6-2 or TRBV6-3 with TRBJ2-2, with 7 bases fitting TRBD1. With 5 bases clipped from V and 4 bases from J, the junction kept 10 bases outside the gene matches. The CDR3 spans 16 residues. Germline-derived CDR1 and CDR2 are MNHEY and SVGEGT. In DNA form, the CDR3 reads TGTGCCAGCAGTGCACGGACAGGTTGGGGCACCGGGGAGCTGTTTTTT. Translated: CASSARTGWGTGELFF.

The chain joins TRBV4-2 to TRBJ1-1; a possible D gene is TRBD1 (5 bases). The CDR3 has 13 residues. The germline V gene encodes CDR1 LGHNA and CDR2 YNFKEQ. V lost 4 bases and J 0 bases, leaving 6 bases between the germline ends. CDR3: CASSRTMNTEAFF. The CDR3 region has the DNA TGTGCCAGCAGCCGGACAATGAACACTGAAGCTTTCTTT.

V gene TRBV5-4 combines with J gene TRBJ2-3; D might be TRBD2 (6 bases). Looked up from germline, CDR1 is SGHNT and CDR2 is YYREEE (reference sequence). The germline V and J ends were trimmed by 2 bases and 0 bases, with 10 bases remaining between them. The CDR3 extends over 15 amino acids. As DNA, the CDR3 is TGTGCCAGCAGCTTCAGCGGGCGGAGCACAGATACGCAGTATTTT. It yields the protein CASSFSGRSTDTQYF.

The chain employs TRBV24-1 and TRBJ1-1, with unresolved D. V shed 2 bases and J shed 5 bases, with 11 bases lying between them. The CDR3 is 14 amino acids. CDR1 is KGHDR, CDR2 SFDVKD, per germline. As DNA, the CDR3 is TGTGCCACCAGTGATTCCCTCTTGAGGACTGAAGCTTTCTTT. The encoded protein is CATSDSLLRTEAFF.

This chain links TRBV5-1 with TRBJ1-3, with D maybe TRBD1 (6 bases). This CDR3 has 15 amino acids. Germline assignment: CDR1 SGHRS and CDR2 YFSETQ. V was shortened by 2 bases and J by 4 bases, with 13 bases between the two germline ends. CDR3: CASSFQPGDGNTIYF. The CDR3 bases are TGCGCCAGCAGCTTCCAGCCAGGGGACGGAAACACCATATATTTT. The full variable domain, completed using reference TRBV5-1 and TRBJ1-3, is KAGVTQTPRYLIKTRGQQVTLSCSPISGHRSVSWYQQTPGQGLQFLFEYFSETQRNKGNFPGRFSGRQFSNSRSEMNVSTLELGDSALYLCASSFQPGDGNTIYFGEGSWLTVV.

The chain is built from TRBV5-1 and TRBJ2-7, with D perhaps TRBD2 (5 bases). The CDR3 length is 14 residues. V lost 0 bases and J lost 2, with 9 bases in between. Germline CDR1 SGHRS, CDR2 YFSETQ. The CDR3 sequence is CASSLGGNPYEQYF. CDR3 DNA sequence: TGCGCCAGCAGCTTGGGAGGGAACCCCTACGAGCAGTACTTC.

Regarding this clone: A junction boundary mismatches the germline segment, possibly from a read error. The CDR3 is CASSLGGTGRPDF. CDR3 bases: TGTGCCAGCAGCTTAGGAGGGACAGGGAGGCCCGACTTT. The J gene is TRBJ1-1, the V gene TRBV7-2, with 9 bases aligning to TRBD1. This CDR3 spans 13 amino acids. Germline CDR1 and CDR2: SGHTA and FQGNSA.

The chain links TRBV5-5 to TRBJ2-3, with D perhaps matching TRBD1 (5 bases). The V end was cut by 3 bases, the J end by 1 base, with 9 bases between. The CDR3 consists of 14 residues. Germline CDR1 is SGHKS and CDR2 is YYEKEE (reference sequence). DNA for the CDR3: TGTGCCAGCAGCTCCAGGGTTGGCACAGATACGCAGTATTTT. Its translation is CASSSRVGTDTQYF.

This clone appeared a few times. The chain is built from TRBV4-1 and TRBJ2-7; the match to TRBD2 covers 13 bases. Losses at the gene ends were 6 bases for V and 0 bases for J; bases not matched to a gene: 5. CDR1 and CDR2 (germline): MGHRA, YSYEKL. The CDR3 covers 16 residues. In DNA form, the CDR3 reads TGCGCCAGCAGGCCGACTAGCGGGGGGCTCTCCTACGAGCAGTACTTC. Protein sequence: CASRPTSGGLSYEQYF.

J is TRBJ1-5 and V is TRBV28; D unclear. The CDR3 runs 15 residues. The germline gives CDR1 MDHEN, CDR2 SYDVKM. Trimming pared 3 bases from V and 0 bases from J, leaving 9 bases between. CDR3 sequence (DNA): TGTGCCAGCAGTTTGTACAGCTATAGCAATCAGCCCCAGCATTTT. Amino acid sequence: CASSLYSYSNQPQHF.

V gene TRBV9 combines with J gene TRBJ1-3; no clear D gene. V shed 0 bases and J shed 8 bases, with 12 bases lying between them. The CDR3 has 14 residues. Per germline, CDR1 SGDLS and CDR2 YYNGEE. This CDR3 is CASSVGSTADTIYF. CDR3 sequence (DNA): TGTGCCAGCAGCGTAGGATCCACTGCGGACACCATATATTTT.

This clone has just a few counts. The chain has TRBV3-1 (or the pseudogene TRBV3-2) and TRBJ2-2; D is uncertain. Germline-derived CDR1 and CDR2 are LGHDT and YNNKEL (reference sequence). The CDR3 contains 16 residues. The ends were cut back, 5 bases at V and 3 bases at J, with 16 bases in the middle. CDR3 nucleotides: TGTGCCAGCAGCTTTGAGCCCCAACCGGACACCGGGGAGCTGTTTTTT. This codes for CASSFEPQPDTGELFF.

This clone has just one count. The V and J genes are TRBV5-6 and TRBJ2-7, with 8 nucleotides matching TRBD1. CDR1 is SGHDT and CDR2 is YYEEEE in the germline V gene. This CDR3 contains 13 residues. The ends lost 3 bases at V and 5 bases at J; junction bases unmatched: 4. The CDR3 sequence is CASSWTGTNEQYF. DNA for the CDR3: TGTGCCAGCAGCTGGACAGGGACCAACGAGCAGTACTTC.

This chain uses TRBV14 with TRBJ2-5, with a tentative D call TRBD2 (6 bases). The germline V gene encodes CDR1 SGHDN and CDR2 FVKESK. This CDR3 spans 14 amino acids. V was pared by 3 bases and J by 7 bases, with 15 bases between. Written as DNA, the CDR3 is TGTGCCAGCAGCCAGGGAAACGGGGGAAGGACCCAGTACTTC. Encoded protein: CASSQGNGGRTQYF.

The chain has TRBV7-2 and TRBJ1-5, with 7 positions matching TRBD1. The CDR3 is made up of 15 amino acids. Trimming took 4 bases from V and 0 from J; bases not matched to a gene: 3. Germline CDR1 and CDR2: SGHTA and FQGNSA. CDR3 nucleotides: TGTGCCAGCAGCTCACAGGGGACTAGCAATCAGCCCCAGCATTTT. Its translation is CASSSQGTSNQPQHF.

The genes are TRBV5-1 and TRBJ2-1; TRBD2 aligns across 11 bases. This CDR3 spans 18 amino acids. V shed 5 bases, J shed 7 bases, and the junction held 17 bases outside the gene matches. Germline CDR1 SGHRS, CDR2 YFSETQ. CDR3 residues: CASSFLAGGPGGVNEQFF. Written as DNA, the CDR3 is TGCGCCAGCAGTTTTCTAGCGGGAGGACCTGGGGGTGTGAATGAGCAGTTCTTC.

This chain connects TRBV7-9 to TRBJ2-5; 9 positions agree with TRBD1. V dropped 5 bases and J dropped 0; count of bases not matched to a gene: 16. Germline V gene sequence: CDR1 SEHNR, CDR2 FQNEAQ (reference sequence). The CDR3 covers 19 residues. The CDR3 DNA reads TGTGCCAGCAGCCCCTTAGGGACAGGGTTTTACAAGGACCAAGAGACCCAGTACTTC. It encodes CASSPLGTGFYKDQETQYF.

The V gene is TRBV21-1, the J gene TRBJ2-1; the D call of TRBD2 is as the table states it, not checked on the DNA. TRBV21-1 is noted as a pseudogene. The CDR3 has 13 amino acids. DNA of the CDR3: TGTGCCAGCAGAGGAAGGGAGGGGGATGAGCAGTTCTTC. This codes for CASRGREGDEQFF.

The chain recombines TRBV5-1 with TRBJ2-3, with no clear D. Trimming stripped 0 bases from V and 6 bases from J, with 11 bases between. Germline values: CDR1 SGHRS, CDR2 YFSETQ. CDR3 length: 14 residues. The CDR3 region is CASSLGDSRDTQYF. The CDR3 coding sequence is TGCGCCAGCAGCTTGGGCGACTCCCGGGATACGCAGTATTTT.